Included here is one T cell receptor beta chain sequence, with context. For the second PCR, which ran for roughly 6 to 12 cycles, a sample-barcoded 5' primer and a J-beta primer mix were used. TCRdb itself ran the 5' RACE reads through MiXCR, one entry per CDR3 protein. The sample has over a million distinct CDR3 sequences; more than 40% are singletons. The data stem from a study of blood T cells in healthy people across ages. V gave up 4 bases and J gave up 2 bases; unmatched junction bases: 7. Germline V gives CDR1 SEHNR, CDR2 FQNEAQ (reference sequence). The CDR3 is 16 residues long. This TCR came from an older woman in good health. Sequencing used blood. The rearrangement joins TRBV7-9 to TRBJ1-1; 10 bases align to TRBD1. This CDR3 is CASSSPGQGQNTEAFF. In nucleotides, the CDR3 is TGTGCCAGCAGCTCGCCGGGACAGGGGCAAAACACTGAAGCTTTCTTT.